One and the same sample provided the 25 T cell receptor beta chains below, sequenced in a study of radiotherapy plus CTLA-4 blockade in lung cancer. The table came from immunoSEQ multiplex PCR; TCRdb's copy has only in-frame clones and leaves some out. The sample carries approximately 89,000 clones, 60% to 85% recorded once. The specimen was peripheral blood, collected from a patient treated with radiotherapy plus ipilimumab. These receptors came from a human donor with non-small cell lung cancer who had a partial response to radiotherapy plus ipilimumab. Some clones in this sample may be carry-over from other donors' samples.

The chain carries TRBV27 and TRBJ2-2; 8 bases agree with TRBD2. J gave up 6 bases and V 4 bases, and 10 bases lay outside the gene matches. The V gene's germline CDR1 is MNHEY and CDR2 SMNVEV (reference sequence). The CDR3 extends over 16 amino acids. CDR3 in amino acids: CASSSRPGLGPGELFF. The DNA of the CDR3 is TGTGCCAGCAGTTCCCGCCCGGGACTAGGGCCCGGGGAGCTGTTTTTT.

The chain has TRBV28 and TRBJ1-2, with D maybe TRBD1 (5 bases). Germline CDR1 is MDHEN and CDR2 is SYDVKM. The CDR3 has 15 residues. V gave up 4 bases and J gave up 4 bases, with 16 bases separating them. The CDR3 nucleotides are TGTGCCAGCAGTTCCGGACATGAAGGGCGCTATGGCTACACCTTC. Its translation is CASSSGHEGRYGYTF.

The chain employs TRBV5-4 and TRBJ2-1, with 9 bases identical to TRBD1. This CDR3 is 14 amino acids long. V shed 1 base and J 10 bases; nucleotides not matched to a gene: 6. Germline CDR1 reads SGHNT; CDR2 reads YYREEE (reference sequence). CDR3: CASSLQGQGKEQFF. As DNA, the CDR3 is TGTGCCAGCAGCTTGCAGGGACAGGGCAAGGAGCAGTTCTTC.

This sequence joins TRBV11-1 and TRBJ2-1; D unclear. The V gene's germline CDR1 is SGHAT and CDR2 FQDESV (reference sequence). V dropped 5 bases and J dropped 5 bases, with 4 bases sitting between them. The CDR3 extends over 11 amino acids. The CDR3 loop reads CASSQNNEQFF. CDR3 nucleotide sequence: TGTGCCAGCAGCCAAAACAATGAGCAGTTCTTC.

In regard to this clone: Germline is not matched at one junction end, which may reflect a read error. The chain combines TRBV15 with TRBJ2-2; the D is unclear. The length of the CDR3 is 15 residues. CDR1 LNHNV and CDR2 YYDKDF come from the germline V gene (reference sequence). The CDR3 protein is CATSRENLNIGELFF. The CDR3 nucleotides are TGTGCCACCAGCAGAGAAAACCTGAACATCGGGGAGCTGTTTTTT.

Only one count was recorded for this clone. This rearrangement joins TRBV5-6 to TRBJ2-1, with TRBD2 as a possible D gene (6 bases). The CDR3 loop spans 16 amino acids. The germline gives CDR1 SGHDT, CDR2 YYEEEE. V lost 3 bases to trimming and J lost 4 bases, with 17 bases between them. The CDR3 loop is CASSYRGSAGYNEQFF. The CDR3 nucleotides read TGTGCCAGCAGCTACCGGGGGTCCGCAGGATACAATGAGCAGTTCTTC.

For the CDR3, the DNA is TGTGCCAGTAGTTATGGGGCTAGCAATCAGCCCCAGCATTTT. Residues: CASSYGASNQPQHF. This chain connects TRBV19 to TRBJ1-5; TRBD1 is a possible D gene (5 bases). From germline, CDR1 is LNHDA and CDR2 SQIVND (reference sequence). Trimming pared 5 bases from V and 0 bases from J, leaving 8 bases between. CDR3 length equals 14 residues.

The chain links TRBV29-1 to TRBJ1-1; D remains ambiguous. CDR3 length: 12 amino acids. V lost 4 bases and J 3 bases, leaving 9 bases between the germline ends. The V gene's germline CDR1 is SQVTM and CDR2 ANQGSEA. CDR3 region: CSVGWEDTEAFF. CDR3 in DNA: TGCAGCGTTGGTTGGGAGGACACTGAAGCTTTCTTT.

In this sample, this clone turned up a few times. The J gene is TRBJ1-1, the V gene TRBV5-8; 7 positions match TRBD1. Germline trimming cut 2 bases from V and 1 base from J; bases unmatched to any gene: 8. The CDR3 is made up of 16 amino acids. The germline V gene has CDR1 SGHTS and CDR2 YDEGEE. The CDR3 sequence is CASSFFPGQRNTEAFF. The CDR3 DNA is TGTGCCAGCAGCTTTTTCCCGGGACAGAGGAACACTGAAGCTTTCTTT.

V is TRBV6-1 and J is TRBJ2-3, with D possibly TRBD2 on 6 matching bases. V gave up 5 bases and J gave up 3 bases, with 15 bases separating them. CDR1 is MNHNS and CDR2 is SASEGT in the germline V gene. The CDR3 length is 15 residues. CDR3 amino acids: CASSLGGSLTDTQYF. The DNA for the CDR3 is TGTGCCAGCAGTTTGGGAGGCAGCCTGACAGATACGCAGTATTTT.

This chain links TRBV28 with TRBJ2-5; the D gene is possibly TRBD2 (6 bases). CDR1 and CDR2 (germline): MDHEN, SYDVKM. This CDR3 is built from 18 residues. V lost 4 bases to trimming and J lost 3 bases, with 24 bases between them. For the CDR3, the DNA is TGTGCCAGCAGTTCCGGTAGGCGGGGACGAAGAAGCGAAGAGACCCAGTACTTC. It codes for CASSSGRRGRRSEETQYF. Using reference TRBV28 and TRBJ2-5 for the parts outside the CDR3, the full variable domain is DVKVTQSSRYLVKRTGEKVFLECVQDMDHENMFWYRQDPGLGLRLIYFSYDVKMKEKGDIPEGYSVSREKKERFSLILESASTNQTSMYLCASSSGRRGRRSEETQYFGPGTRLLVL.

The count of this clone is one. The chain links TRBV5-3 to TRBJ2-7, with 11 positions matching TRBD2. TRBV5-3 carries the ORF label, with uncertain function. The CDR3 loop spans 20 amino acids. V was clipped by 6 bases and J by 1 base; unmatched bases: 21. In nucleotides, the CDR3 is TGTGCCAGAAACCTCAAACCCGCCCAAAGGGGACTAGCGGCGTCCTACGAGCAGTACTTC. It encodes CARNLKPAQRGLAASYEQYF.

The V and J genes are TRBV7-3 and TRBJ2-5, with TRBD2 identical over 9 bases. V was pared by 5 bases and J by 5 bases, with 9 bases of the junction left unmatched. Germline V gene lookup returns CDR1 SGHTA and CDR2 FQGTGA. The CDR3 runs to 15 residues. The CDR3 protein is CASSQGGLAGETQYF. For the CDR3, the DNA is TGTGCCAGCAGCCAAGGCGGGCTAGCGGGGGAGACCCAGTACTTC. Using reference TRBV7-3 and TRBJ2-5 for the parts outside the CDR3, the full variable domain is GAGVSQTPSNKVTEKGKYVELRCDPISGHTALYWYRQSLGQGPEFLIYFQGTGAADDSGLPNDRFFAVRPEGSVSTLKIQRTERGDSAVYLCASSQGGLAGETQYFGPGTRLLVL.

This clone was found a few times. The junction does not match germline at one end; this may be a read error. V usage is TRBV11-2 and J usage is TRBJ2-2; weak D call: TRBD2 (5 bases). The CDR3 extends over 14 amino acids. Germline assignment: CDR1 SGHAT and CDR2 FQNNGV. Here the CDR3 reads CASSPTGNAGELFF. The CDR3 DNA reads TGTGCCAGCAGCCCGACGGGGAACGCCGGGGAGCTGTTTTTT.

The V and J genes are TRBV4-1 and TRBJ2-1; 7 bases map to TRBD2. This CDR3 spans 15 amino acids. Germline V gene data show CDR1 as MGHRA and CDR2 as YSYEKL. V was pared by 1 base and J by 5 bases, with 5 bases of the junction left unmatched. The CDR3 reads CASSQGAGADNEQFF. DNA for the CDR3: TGCGCCAGCAGCCAAGGGGCGGGAGCGGACAATGAGCAGTTCTTC.

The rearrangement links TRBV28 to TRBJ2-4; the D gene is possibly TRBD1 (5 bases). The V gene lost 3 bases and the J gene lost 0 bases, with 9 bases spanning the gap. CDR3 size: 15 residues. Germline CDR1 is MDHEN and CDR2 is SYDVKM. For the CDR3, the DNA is TGTGCCAGCAGTTTCCTACAGGAAGCCAAAAACATTCAGTACTTC. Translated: CASSFLQEAKNIQYF.

DNA of the CDR3: TGTGCCAGCAGTTTAATCGGGGGGGCTATTAGCCCTGAGCAGTTCTTC. Its protein product is CASSLIGGAISPEQFF. This chain links TRBV28 with TRBJ2-1; the match to TRBD2 covers 8 bases. The CDR3 runs to 16 residues. With V trimmed by 2 bases and J by 9 bases, 12 bases remained unmatched. Germline values: CDR1 MDHEN, CDR2 SYDVKM.

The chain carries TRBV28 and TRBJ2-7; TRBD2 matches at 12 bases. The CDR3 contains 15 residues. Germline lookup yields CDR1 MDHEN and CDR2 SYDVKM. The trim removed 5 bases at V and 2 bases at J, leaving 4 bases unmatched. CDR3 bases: TGTGCCAGCAGTCTGACTAGCGGGAGAACCTACGAGCAGTACTTC. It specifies CASSLTSGRTYEQYF. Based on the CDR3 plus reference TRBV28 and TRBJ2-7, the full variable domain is DVKVTQSSRYLVKRTGEKVFLECVQDMDHENMFWYRQDPGLGLRLIYFSYDVKMKEKGDIPEGYSVSREKKERFSLILESASTNQTSMYLCASSLTSGRTYEQYFGPGTRLTVT.

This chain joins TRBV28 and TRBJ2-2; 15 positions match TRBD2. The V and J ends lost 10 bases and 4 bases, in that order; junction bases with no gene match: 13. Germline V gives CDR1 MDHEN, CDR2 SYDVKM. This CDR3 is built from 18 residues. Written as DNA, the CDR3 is TGTGCCACCGCCCCGGGACTAGCGGGAGGCTTATCCACCGGGGAGCTGTTTTTT. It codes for CATAPGLAGGLSTGELFF.

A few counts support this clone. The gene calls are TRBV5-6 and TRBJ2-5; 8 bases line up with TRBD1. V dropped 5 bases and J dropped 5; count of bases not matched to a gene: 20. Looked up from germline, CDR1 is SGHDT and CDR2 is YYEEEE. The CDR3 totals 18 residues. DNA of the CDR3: TGTGCCAGCAGAAAAATGGGACGTGGGCAGGGGGCAAAGGAGACCCAGTACTTC. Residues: CASRKMGRGQGAKETQYF.

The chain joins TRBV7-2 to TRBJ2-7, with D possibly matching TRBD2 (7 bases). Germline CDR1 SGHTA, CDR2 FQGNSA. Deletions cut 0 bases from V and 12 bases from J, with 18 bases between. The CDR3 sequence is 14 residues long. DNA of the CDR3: TGTGCCAGCAGCTTAGCGCTCGGGGGAGGGGGGCTGTACTTC. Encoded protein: CASSLALGGGGLYF.

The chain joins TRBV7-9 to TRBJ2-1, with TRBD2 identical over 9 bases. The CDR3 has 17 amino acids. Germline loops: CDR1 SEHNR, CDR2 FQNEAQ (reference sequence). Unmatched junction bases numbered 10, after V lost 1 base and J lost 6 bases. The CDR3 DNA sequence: TGTGCCAGCAGCTTAGGAGGGGGACTAGCAAGAGGCAATGAGCAGTTCTTC. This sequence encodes CASSLGGGLARGNEQFF.

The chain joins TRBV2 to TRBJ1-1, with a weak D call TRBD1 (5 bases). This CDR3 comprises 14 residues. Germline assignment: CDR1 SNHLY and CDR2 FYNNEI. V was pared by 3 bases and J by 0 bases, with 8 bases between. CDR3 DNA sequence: TGTGCCAGCAGTGACCCGACAGTGAACACTGAAGCTTTCTTT. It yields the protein CASSDPTVNTEAFF.

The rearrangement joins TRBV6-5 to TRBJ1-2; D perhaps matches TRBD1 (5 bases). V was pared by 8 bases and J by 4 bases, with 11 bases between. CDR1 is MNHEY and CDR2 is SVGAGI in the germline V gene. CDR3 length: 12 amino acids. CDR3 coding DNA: TGTGCCAGCGCGGGGCCTCTCTATGGCTACACCTTC. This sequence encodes CASAGPLYGYTF.

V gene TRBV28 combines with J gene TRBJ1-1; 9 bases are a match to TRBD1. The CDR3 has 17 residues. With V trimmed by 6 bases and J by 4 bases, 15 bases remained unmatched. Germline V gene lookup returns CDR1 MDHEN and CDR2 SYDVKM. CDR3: CASRTGGAVGFSTEAFF. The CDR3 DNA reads TGTGCCAGCAGAACAGGGGGCGCGGTTGGGTTCAGCACTGAAGCTTTCTTT.